Below are 28 T cell receptor beta chains sequenced from a single sample in a study of Graves' ophthalmopathy and Graves' hyperthyroidism. The study amplified TCR beta CDR3 regions using RNA transcripts. The authors performed first-round RT-PCR with HTBI primers and then a second-round multiplex PCR. TCRdb re-derived calls from the multiplex PCR reads in MiXCR, one entry per CDR3 protein. The data hold roughly 36,000 distinct CDR3 sequences, with approximately 50% observed a single time. The sample was peripheral blood. These receptors were taken from an adult woman with stable Graves' hyperthyroidism.

The CDR3 DNA follows: TGTGCCAGCAGGGGGGCCGGGACAGGGTATACGCCCCAGCATTTT. It yields the protein CASRGAGTGYTPQHF. The chain couples TRBV12-3 or TRBV12-4 to TRBJ1-5, with 9 bases that match TRBD1. With 6 bases clipped from V and 9 bases from J, the junction kept 12 bases outside the gene matches. CDR3 length: 15 residues.

This clonotype is medium-sized in the sample. V is TRBV7-2 and J is TRBJ1-1; D gene unclear. Deletions cut 5 bases from V and 4 bases from J, with 11 bases between. Per the germline V gene, CDR1 is SGHTA and CDR2 is FQGNSA. This CDR3 comprises 13 residues. The DNA of the CDR3 is TGTGCCAGCAGCAAGGACGGAGGCACTGAAGCTTTCTTT. This gives the protein CASSKDGGTEAFF.

In this sample, this clonotype turned up a few times. This chain uses TRBV7-9 with TRBJ1-1; D remains unclear. Between the trimmed V and J ends, which lost 4 bases and 3 bases, there was a span of 9 bases. Germline assignment: CDR1 SEHNR and CDR2 FQNEAQ (reference sequence). The length of the CDR3 is 13 residues. CDR3 region: CASSSRGYTEAFF. The CDR3 DNA reads TGTGCCAGCAGCTCGCGGGGTTACACTGAAGCTTTCTTT.

The V gene is TRBV20-1, the J gene TRBJ1-4; 7 bases map to TRBD1. The CDR3 is 16 residues long. Germline V gene sequence: CDR1 DFQATT, CDR2 SNEGSKA (reference sequence). With V trimmed by 5 bases and J by 4 bases, 13 bases remained unmatched. This CDR3 reads CSARKGAGDNNEKLFF. The DNA for the CDR3 is TGCAGTGCTCGGAAGGGGGCTGGGGACAATAATGAAAAACTGTTTTTT.

This chain connects TRBV11-2 to TRBJ1-2; D unclear. This CDR3 comprises 17 residues. The V end lost 1 base, the J end lost 0 bases, and 15 bases lay between the germline ends. Germline CDR1 is SGHAT and CDR2 is FQNNGV. The CDR3 is CASSLVLSWGANYGYTF. CDR3 DNA sequence: TGTGCCAGCAGCTTAGTCCTCTCCTGGGGAGCTAACTATGGCTACACCTTC. Drawing the rest from reference TRBV11-2 and TRBJ1-2, the complete variable domain is EAGVAQSPRYKIIEKRQSVAFWCNPISGHATLYWYQQILGQGPKLLIQFQNNGVVDDSQLPKDRFSAERLKGVDSTLKIQPAKLEDSAVYLCASSLVLSWGANYGYTFGSGTRLTVV.

This clonotype came up many times. V gene TRBV28 combines with J gene TRBJ1-2, with D possibly TRBD1 on 6 matching bases. The germline gives CDR1 MDHEN, CDR2 SYDVKM. Trimming took 3 bases from V and 5 from J, leaving 10 bases between them. The CDR3 sequence is 13 residues long. As DNA, the CDR3 is TGTGCCAGCAGTTTTGCAGGGGCTTATGGCTACACCTTC. This gives the protein CASSFAGAYGYTF.

By share, this clonotype ranks as medium-sized. V is TRBV5-1 and J is TRBJ2-7; D gene uncertain. The CDR3 runs to 11 residues. Between the trimmed V and J ends, which lost 5 bases and 3 bases, there was a span of 6 bases. Germline V gives CDR1 SGHRS, CDR2 YFSETQ. In DNA form, the CDR3 reads TGCGCCAGCAGTTCTTACTACGAGCAGTACTTC. Translating gives CASSSYYEQYF.

This clonotype was detected many times. The rearrangement uses TRBV4-2 and TRBJ2-7; D ambiguous. This CDR3 is built from 14 residues. Germline V gene lookup returns CDR1 LGHNA and CDR2 YNFKEQ. Trimming cost V 0 bases and J 3 bases, with 9 bases left between them. The CDR3 here is CASSQEVRDYEQYF. The CDR3 DNA sequence: TGTGCCAGCAGCCAAGAGGTAAGGGACTACGAGCAGTACTTC.

This chain connects TRBV5-8 to TRBJ2-7, with TRBD2 as a possible D gene (6 bases). CDR3 length: 13 residues. Germline-derived CDR1 and CDR2 are SGHTS and YDEGEE. V was shortened by 3 bases and J by 6 bases, with 13 bases between the two germline ends. The CDR3 coding sequence is TGTGCCAGCAGCTCGGGGAGCGGGTCCGAGCAGTACTTC. This gives the protein CASSSGSGSEQYF.

As regards this clonotype: This is likely a read error, given that the CDR3 carries no conserved phenylalanine or tryptophan at its end. The CDR3 loop reads CASRLNRGSAEAFL. The CDR3 DNA is TGCGCCAGCAGACTTAACAGGGGATCCGCTGAAGCTTTCTTG. The chain carries TRBV5-1 and TRBJ1-1; 7 bases line up with TRBD1. Germline assignment: CDR1 SGHRS and CDR2 YFSETQ. The CDR3 consists of 14 residues. V lost 5 bases and J lost 6; bases outside the gene matches: 10.

This clonotype was detected many times. The chain combines TRBV6-1 with TRBJ1-1; 11 bases match TRBD1. Germline assignment: CDR1 MNHNS and CDR2 SASEGT. V lost 4 bases, J lost 0 bases, and 7 bases stayed unmatched. This CDR3 comprises 17 residues. The CDR3 reads CASSVGTGGYVNTEAFF. The CDR3 DNA follows: TGTGCCAGCAGTGTCGGGACAGGGGGTTACGTGAACACTGAAGCTTTCTTT.

The chain links TRBV7-9 to TRBJ1-5; possibly TRBD1 for D (5 bases). The ends were cut back, 1 base at V and 6 bases at J, with 7 bases in the middle. The CDR3 consists of 13 residues. CDR1 and CDR2 from the germline V gene are SEHNR and FQNEAQ (reference sequence). CDR3 sequence: CASSLGDGQPQHF. The CDR3 region has the DNA TGTGCCAGCAGCTTAGGGGACGGTCAGCCCCAGCATTTT.

This clonotype was seen repeatedly, ten times or more. V usage is TRBV4-2 and J usage is TRBJ2-5; possibly TRBD2 for D (6 bases). The germline V and J ends were trimmed by 0 bases and 4 bases, with 12 bases remaining between them. CDR3 length equals 15 residues. Germline CDR1 is LGHNA and CDR2 is YNFKEQ. The DNA for the CDR3 is TGTGCCAGCAGCCAAGATCGAGGGCGGGGAGAGACCCAGTACTTC. Protein product: CASSQDRGRGETQYF.

This clonotype was counted many times. A much larger clone lies a single base off, so this may be a read error. The rearrangement joins TRBV12-3 or TRBV12-4 to TRBJ1-6; tentatively, D is TRBD1 (6 bases). With 7 bases removed from V and 10 bases from J, the gap between germline ends came to 17 bases. CDR3 size: 14 residues. In nucleotides, the CDR3 is TGTGCCAGCAAAAAGGGCAGGGGTTGGTCACCCCTCCACTTT. Translation gives CASKKGRGWSPLHF.

Ten or more counts support this clonotype. The V gene is TRBV5-1, the J gene TRBJ2-6; D is uncertain. The V gene lost 4 bases and the J gene lost 5 bases, with 28 bases spanning the gap. The CDR3 runs to 20 residues. The V gene's germline CDR1 is SGHRS and CDR2 YFSETQ. Written as DNA, the CDR3 is TGCGCCAGCAGCGGGCCCGTCCCTCTTCCCCCCCACGACAGGGCCAACGTCCTGACTTTC. Translation gives CASSGPVPLPPHDRANVLTF.

The sample holds many counts of this clonotype. The chain employs TRBV11-3 and TRBJ2-6, with 9 bases identical to TRBD1. The V gene end was trimmed by 1 base and the J gene end by 4 bases; junction bases not matched to a gene: 5. The germline V gene has CDR1 SGHNT and CDR2 YENEEA. This CDR3 is built from 17 residues. CDR3 in amino acids: CASSLARDRAGANVLTF. For the CDR3, the DNA is TGTGCCAGCAGCTTAGCACGGGACAGGGCCGGGGCCAACGTCCTGACTTTC.

This clonotype was recorded many times. This chain connects TRBV20-1 to TRBJ1-1; 7 bases align to TRBD1. Germline CDR1 and CDR2: DFQATT and SNEGSKA (reference sequence). The CDR3 is 14 amino acids. V lost 0 bases, J lost 5 bases, and 6 bases stayed unmatched. CDR3 residues: CSAREPGRGTEAFF. The CDR3 DNA is TGCAGTGCTAGAGAGCCGGGCAGGGGGACTGAAGCTTTCTTT.

Many counts were recorded for this clonotype. This chain uses TRBV5-1 with TRBJ2-7, with a tentative D call TRBD2 (6 bases). In germline, CDR1 is SGHRS, CDR2 YFSETQ. This CDR3 is 13 amino acids long. V was shortened by 4 bases and J by 3 bases, with 11 bases between the two germline ends. The DNA of the CDR3 is TGCGCCAGCAGCCGGGACTCCATCTACGAGCAGTACTTC. It specifies CASSRDSIYEQYF.

The chain carries TRBV7-9 and TRBJ2-7, with 9 bases identical to TRBD1. With V trimmed by 3 bases and J by 9 bases, 9 bases remained unmatched. The CDR3 has 14 residues. CDR1 and CDR2 (germline): SEHNR, FQNEAQ (reference sequence). CDR3 sequence reads: CASSLGTGHSVQYF. The CDR3 DNA reads TGTGCCAGCAGCTTGGGGACAGGGCATAGCGTGCAGTACTTC.

The CDR3 protein is CASEGGGLGYGYTF. The CDR3 nucleotides read TGTGCCAGCGAGGGGGGGGGTCTCGGCTATGGCTACACCTTC. V gene TRBV2 combines with J gene TRBJ1-2; TRBD1 might be the D (6 bases). Per the germline V gene, CDR1 is SNHLY and CDR2 is FYNNEI. V lost 8 bases, J lost 4 bases, and 17 bases lay in between. The CDR3 has 14 residues. The full variable domain, its missing parts supplied by reference TRBV2 and TRBJ1-2, is EPEVTQTPSHQVTQMGQEVILRCVPISNHLYFYWYRQILGQKVEFLVSFYNNEISEKSEIFDDQFSVERPDGSNFTLKIRSTKLEDSAMYFCASEGGGLGYGYTFGSGTRLTVV.

A word on this clonotype: This is likely a read error, given that the CDR3 carries no conserved phenylalanine or tryptophan at its end. This rearrangement joins TRBV5-1 to TRBJ2-7, with 9 bases fitting TRBD1. Germline lookup yields CDR1 SGHRS and CDR2 YFSETQ. V gave up 0 bases and J gave up 5 bases; unmatched junction bases: 3. This CDR3 contains 14 residues. The chain's CDR3 is CASSLGQGGDEQYL. The DNA for the CDR3 is TGCGCCAGCAGCTTGGGACAGGGGGGCGACGAGCAGTACCTC.

The J gene is TRBJ2-6, the V gene TRBV4-3; TRBD1 aligns across 8 bases. This CDR3 is 17 amino acids long. The V gene end was trimmed by 0 bases and the J gene end by 3 bases; junction bases not matched to a gene: 4. CDR1 LGHNA and CDR2 YSLEER come from the germline V gene. CDR3 nucleotides: TGCGCCAGCAGCCAAGAGGGCAGGGGGCGTGGGGCCAACGTCCTGACTTTC. Its protein is CASSQEGRGRGANVLTF.

Concerning this clonotype itself: This CDR3 is missing its conserved last phenylalanine or tryptophan, likely due to a read error. The chain employs TRBV5-1 and TRBJ1-3; D unclear. The CDR3 sequence is 12 residues long. The germline V gene encodes CDR1 SGHRS and CDR2 YFSETQ. The ends were cut back, 4 bases at V and 2 bases at J, with 4 bases in the middle. In nucleotides, the CDR3 is TGCGCCAGCAGCCCCACTGGAAACACCATATATCTT. This sequence encodes CASSPTGNTIYL.

This clonotype was observed a few times. The chain employs TRBV15 and TRBJ2-5; D unresolved. Germline V gives CDR1 LNHNV, CDR2 YYDKDF (reference sequence). The length of the CDR3 is 14 residues. Trimming cost V 0 bases and J 4 bases, with 9 bases left between them. CDR3 DNA sequence: TGTGCCACCAGCAGAGATTTGTCGTCAGAGACCCAGTACTTC. Protein product: CATSRDLSSETQYF.

This clonotype was counted ten times or more. V usage is TRBV5-6 and J usage is TRBJ2-7, with TRBD1 as a possible D gene (6 bases). CDR3 length: 14 amino acids. V was shortened by 2 bases and J by 0 bases, with 9 bases between the two germline ends. Per germline, CDR1 SGHDT and CDR2 YYEEEE. The CDR3 region is CASSLQGTSYEQYF. The DNA for the CDR3 is TGTGCCAGCAGCTTACAGGGAACCTCCTACGAGCAGTACTTC. Based on the CDR3 plus reference TRBV5-6 and TRBJ2-7, the full variable domain is DAGVTQSPTHLIKTRGQQVTLRCSPKSGHDTVSWYQQALGQGPQFIFQYYEEEERQRGNFPDRFSGHQFPNYSSELNVNALLLGDSALYLCASSLQGTSYEQYFGPGTRLTVT.

The V call is TRBV9, the J call TRBJ1-6, with 9 bases lining up with TRBD1. The J segment lost 9 bases and the V segment lost 4 bases, leaving 5 bases of the junction unmatched. The CDR3 runs to 14 residues. CDR1 is SGDLS, CDR2 YYNGEE, per germline. CDR3 loop: CASSQTGGSSPLHF. As DNA, the CDR3 is TGTGCCAGCAGCCAGACAGGGGGTAGTTCACCCCTCCACTTT.

This clonotype was counted many times. The rearrangement uses TRBV5-6 and TRBJ1-6; D ambiguous. V lost 4 bases, J lost 13 bases, and 12 bases lay in between. The CDR3 is 12 amino acids. Germline-derived CDR1 and CDR2 are SGHDT and YYEEEE. CDR3 nucleotides: TGTGCCAGCAGCCGTCTCCCGTCTCCCCTCCACTTT. Its protein product is CASSRLPSPLHF.

Many counts were recorded for this clonotype. V usage is TRBV9 and J usage is TRBJ1-2; tentative D call: TRBD1 (6 bases). V dropped 0 bases and J dropped 3 bases, with 24 bases sitting between them. Germline CDR1 is SGDLS and CDR2 is YYNGEE. This CDR3 is 19 amino acids long. Written as DNA, the CDR3 is TGTGCCAGCAGCGTAGAGGGGGGAGGAGGGGACGGATACGACTATGGCTACACCTTC. As protein: CASSVEGGGGDGYDYGYTF.